A selection of T cell receptor beta chains follows, all from one sample in a study of blood T cell repertoires in COVID-19. Only in-frame clones appear in the TCRdb table, and some are missing; sequencing was by immunoSEQ multiplex PCR. The sample has some 160,000 clones; roughly nine tenths are singletons. The material sequenced was peripheral blood. The receptors stem from a woman between 70 and 85 years old with acute or convalescent COVID-19. Both conserved end residues are part of each CDR3. The D gene is left open where the match is weak. Some rows have no size entry. The others give once, few or many, or a class for an expanded clone.

clone_size	j_call	v_call	d_call	cdr3_aa	cdr3_nt
NA	TRBJ2-7	TRBV6-2/TRBV6-3	TRBD1	CASSFGTGGREQYF	TGTGCCAGCAGCTTCGGGACAGGTGGCCGGGAGCAGTACTTC
few	TRBJ1-5	TRBV3-1/TRBV3-2	TRBD1	CASSQGDRGFGQPQHF	TGTGCCAGCAGCCAAGGGGACAGGGGTTTCGGGCAGCCCCAGCATTTT
NA	TRBJ2-2	TRBV7-9	TRBD1	CASSLGDRDDGELFF	TGTGCCAGCAGCTTAGGAGACAGGGATGACGGGGAGCTGTTTTTT
NA	TRBJ2-1	TRBV3-1/TRBV3-2	NA	CASSQVGQGKSYNEQFF	TGTGCCAGCAGCCAAGTCGGGCAGGGAAAGTCCTACAATGAGCAGTTCTTC
NA	TRBJ2-3	TRBV5-1	TRBD2	CASSLVLGLAAASRTDTQYF	TGCGCCAGCAGCTTGGTTTTGGGACTAGCGGCTGCCTCGAGAACAGATACGCAGTATTTT
NA	TRBJ2-7	TRBV30	TRBD1	CAWSRQGVFYEQYF	TGTGCCTGGAGCCGCCAGGGGGTCTTCTACGAGCAGTACTTC
NA	TRBJ2-3	TRBV10-3	TRBD1	CAIRTGGSDTQYF	TGTGCCATTAGGACAGGGGGGTCAGATACGCAGTATTTT
NA	TRBJ1-3	TRBV4-3	NA	CASSQVIGQTAGNTIYF	TGCGCCAGCAGCCAAGTAATCGGACAGACTGCTGGAAACACCATATATTTT
NA	TRBJ1-6	TRBV5-5	NA	CASSLDGGGIMGSPLHF	TGTGCCAGCAGCTTGGACGGGGGAGGTATCATGGGTTCACCCCTCCACTTT
NA	TRBJ2-7	TRBV12-3/TRBV12-4	NA	CASQAQGSYEQYF	TGTGCCAGTCAGGCCCAGGGCTCCTACGAGCAGTACTTC
NA	TRBJ1-1	TRBV9	NA	CASSVVVGGIEAFF	TGTGCCAGCAGCGTAGTGGTTGGGGGGATTGAAGCTTTCTTT
NA	TRBJ1-1	TRBV29-1	NA	CSVDGGRTEAFF	TGCAGCGTTGACGGGGGGCGGACTGAAGCTTTCTTT
NA	TRBJ2-1	TRBV10-1	TRBD2	CASSETLAGLYNEQFF	TGCGCCAGCAGTGAGACCTTAGCGGGGCTGTACAATGAGCAGTTCTTC